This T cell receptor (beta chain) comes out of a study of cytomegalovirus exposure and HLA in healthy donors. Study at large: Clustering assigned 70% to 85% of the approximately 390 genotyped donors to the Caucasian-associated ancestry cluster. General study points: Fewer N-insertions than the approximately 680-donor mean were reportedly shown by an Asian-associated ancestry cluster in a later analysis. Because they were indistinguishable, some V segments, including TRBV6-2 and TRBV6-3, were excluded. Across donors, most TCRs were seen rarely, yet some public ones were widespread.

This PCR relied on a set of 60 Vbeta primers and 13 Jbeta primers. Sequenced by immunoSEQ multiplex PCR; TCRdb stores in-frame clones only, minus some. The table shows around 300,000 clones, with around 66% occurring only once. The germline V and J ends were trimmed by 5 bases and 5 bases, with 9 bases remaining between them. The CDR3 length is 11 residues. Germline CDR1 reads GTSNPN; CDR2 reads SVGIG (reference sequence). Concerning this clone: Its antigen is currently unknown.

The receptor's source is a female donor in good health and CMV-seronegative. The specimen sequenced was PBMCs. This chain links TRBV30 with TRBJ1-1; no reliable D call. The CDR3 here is CAWGRGTEAFF. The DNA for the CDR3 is TGTGCCTGGGGGCGCGGGACTGAAGCTTTCTTT.